The 4 T cell receptor beta chains in this list originate from one sample, sequenced in a study of shared clonotypes between healthy human individuals. Method: immunoSEQ multiplex PCR; TCRdb's copy keeps in-frame clones and lacks some. The table has some 500,000 clones, 70% to 80% seen once; the top ten hold approximately 12%. Sequenced input: PBMCs. Receptors originate from a woman aged 35 to 49 in good health. Some clones in this sample may be carry-over from other donors' samples.

A single count supports this clone. The chain links TRBV6-5 to TRBJ2-7, with 7 bases that match TRBD2. CDR3 length: 16 amino acids. J lost 4 bases, V lost 3 bases, and 12 bases had no gene match. Per germline, CDR1 MNHEY and CDR2 SVGAGI. As DNA, the CDR3 is TGTGCCAGCAGTTATTATAGCGGGCCGGGGCTGTACGAGCAGTACTTC. Translated, it gives CASSYYSGPGLYEQYF.

The V and J genes are TRBV4-1 and TRBJ2-4; D unresolved. The CDR3 extends over 16 amino acids. In germline, CDR1 is MGHRA, CDR2 YSYEKL. V lost 1 base and J 4 bases, leaving 14 bases between the germline ends. CDR3 nucleotides: TGCGCCAGCAGCCAAGTAAGGTCAGGCCCTAAAAACATTCAGTACTTC. Its translation is CASSQVRSGPKNIQYF.

The rearrangement links TRBV11-1 to TRBJ2-2; 8 bases fit TRBD2. The CDR3 totals 17 residues. V was pared by 4 bases and J by 7 bases, with 14 bases of the junction left unmatched. Germline V gene lookup returns CDR1 SGHAT and CDR2 FQDESV (reference sequence). CDR3 coding DNA: TGTGCCAGCAGCTCAAGGGAGTTAGCGGGATTCGGCGGGGAGCTGTTTTTT. It translates to CASSSRELAGFGGELFF.

Ten or more counts support this clone. The V call is TRBV5-6, the J call TRBJ1-1, with TRBD1 matching 10 bases. The germline gives CDR1 SGHDT, CDR2 YYEEEE. The CDR3 covers 15 residues. V lost 4 bases and J lost 2; bases outside the gene matches: 5. This CDR3 is CASSAATGGNTEAFF. The CDR3 region has the DNA TGTGCCAGCAGCGCCGCGACAGGGGGCAACACTGAAGCTTTCTTT.